This T cell receptor (beta chain) was found in a study of cytomegalovirus exposure and HLA in healthy donors. General study results and limits: It was reported that the classifier diagnosed cytomegalovirus status with high specificity and sensitivity in both the original and validation cohorts.

The germline gives CDR1 WSHSY, CDR2 SAAADI. The CDR3 covers 13 residues. PCR employed 60 Vbeta and 13 Jbeta primers. Repertoires were generated with immunoSEQ multiplex PCR, while TCRdb's copy carries only in-frame clones and drops some. In all, the sample yields 95,000 to 150,000 clones. A remark on this clone: The antigen is unknown. A junction boundary mismatches the germline segment, possibly from a read error.

The sample was PBMCs. The TCR comes from a man aged 40-49 years in good health and CMV-seronegative. The chain has TRBV10-2 and TRBJ2-7, with 9 nucleotides matching TRBD2. The CDR3 loop reads CASNEGLAYEQYF. The CDR3 DNA follows: TGCGCCAGCAATGAGGGACTAGCTTACGAGCAGTACTTC.